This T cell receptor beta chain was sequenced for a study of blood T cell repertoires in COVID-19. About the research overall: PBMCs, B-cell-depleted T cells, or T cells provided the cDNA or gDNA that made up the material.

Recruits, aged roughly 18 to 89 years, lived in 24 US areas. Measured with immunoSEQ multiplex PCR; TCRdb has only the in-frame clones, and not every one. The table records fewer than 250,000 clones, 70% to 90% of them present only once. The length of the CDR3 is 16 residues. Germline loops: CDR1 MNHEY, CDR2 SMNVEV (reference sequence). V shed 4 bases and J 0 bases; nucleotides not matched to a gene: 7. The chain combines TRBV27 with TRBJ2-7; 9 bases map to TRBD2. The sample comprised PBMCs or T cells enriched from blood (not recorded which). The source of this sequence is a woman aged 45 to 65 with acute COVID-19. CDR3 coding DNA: TGTGCCAGCAGTTCGCTCGGGACTAGCACCTCCTACGAGCAGTACTTC. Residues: CASSSLGTSTSYEQYF.